The 19 T cell receptor beta chains presented below share a single source sample, sequenced in a study of early T cells in non-severe SARS-CoV-2 infection. TCRdb independently ran MiXCR on the 5' RACE reads; one entry per CDR3 protein. The sample lists about 61,000 distinct CDR3 sequences, more than 10% seen once, with roughly 1.2% in the top ten. Source: whole blood, taken at baseline. These receptors originate from an adult who was a healthcare worker with PCR-confirmed SARS-CoV-2 infection or an uninfected control (not recorded which). The donor label of this sample is uncertain.

The sample holds a few counts of this clonotype. The chain uses TRBV7-9 and TRBJ1-1; D is possibly TRBD1 (6 bases). Germline V gene data show CDR1 as SEHNR and CDR2 as FQNEAQ (reference sequence). The CDR3 is made up of 14 amino acids. Trimming shortened V by 1 base and J by 5 bases, and 11 bases separated the two germline ends. CDR3 DNA sequence: TGTGCCAGCAGCTTAGGTCGAGGGGGTACTGAAGCTTTCTTT. Translation: CASSLGRGGTEAFF.

The genes are TRBV4-1 and TRBJ1-5, with D possibly being TRBD1 (5 bases). The CDR3 sequence is 15 residues long. Germline lookup yields CDR1 MGHRA and CDR2 YSYEKL. Trimming left V 0 bases short and J 6 bases short, with 12 bases between. The CDR3 reads CASSQDLGVIQPQHF. The CDR3 DNA reads TGCGCCAGCAGCCAAGATCTGGGGGTGATTCAGCCCCAGCATTTT.

The chain combines TRBV11-1 with TRBJ1-2, with TRBD1 matching 8 bases. Trimming took 6 bases from V and 2 from J; bases not matched to a gene: 11. The germline V gene encodes CDR1 SGHAT and CDR2 FQDESV (reference sequence). The CDR3 is 16 amino acids. The CDR3 spells CASRPKTGTGNYGYTF. The DNA of the CDR3 is TGTGCCAGCAGACCAAAGACCGGGACAGGCAACTATGGCTACACCTTC.

This clonotype appeared a few times. The genes are TRBV7-8 and TRBJ2-2, with D perhaps matching TRBD1 or TRBD2 (5 bases each). CDR1 and CDR2 (germline): SGHVS, FQNEAQ. There are 14 residues in the CDR3. The V and J ends lost 4 bases and 6 bases respectively, with 12 bases between them. CDR3 protein: CASSSLGTAGELFF. For the CDR3, the DNA is TGTGCCAGCAGCTCACTCGGGACGGCCGGGGAGCTGTTTTTT.

The V gene is TRBV5-1, the J gene TRBJ1-1; D is uncertain. The V end lost 4 bases, the J end lost 2 bases, and 15 bases lay between the germline ends. CDR1 is SGHRS, CDR2 YFSETQ, per germline. This CDR3 contains 15 residues. The chain's CDR3 is CASSLIVGDNTEAFF. For the CDR3, the DNA is TGCGCCAGCAGCCTTATCGTAGGAGATAACACTGAAGCTTTCTTT.

This clonotype was observed once. CDR3 protein: CASSPRDSSSPLHF. CDR3 sequence (DNA): TGTGCCAGCAGCCCCCGGGACAGCTCTTCACCCCTCCACTTT. The chain employs TRBV13 and TRBJ1-6; TRBD1 matches 7 bases. The germline gives CDR1 PRHDT, CDR2 FYEKMQ (reference sequence). Unmatched junction bases numbered 7, after V lost 5 bases and J lost 9 bases. This CDR3 has 14 residues.

This chain connects TRBV7-9 to TRBJ2-5; possibly TRBD1 for D (5 bases). V dropped 4 bases and J dropped 1 base, with 13 bases sitting between them. Germline V gene data show CDR1 as SEHNR and CDR2 as FQNEAQ (reference sequence). This CDR3 contains 15 residues. The CDR3, as DNA: TGTGCCAGCAGCTACAAGACAGAACCCCAAGAGACCCAGTACTTC. Translating it yields CASSYKTEPQETQYF.

The chain employs TRBV7-9 and TRBJ2-1; 9 bases fit TRBD1. CDR1 and CDR2 (germline): SEHNR, FQNEAQ (reference sequence). This CDR3 region has 16 residues. J was trimmed by 5 bases and V by 0 bases; bases with no gene match: 5. Here the CDR3 reads CASSLAGTGFNNEQFF. CDR3 DNA: TGTGCCAGCAGCTTAGCCGGGACAGGGTTTAACAATGAGCAGTTCTTC.

This clonotype was counted between two and nine times. The germline gene is not matched at one end of the junction; a read error may be the cause. V and J are TRBV5-1 and TRBJ1-1; 8 bases map to TRBD1. The CDR3 length is 17 residues. Germline CDR1 reads SGHRS; CDR2 reads YFSETQ. The chain's CDR3 is CVSSANKYRDRPTEAFF. CDR3 nucleotide sequence: TGCGTCAGCAGCGCAAATAAATACCGGGACAGGCCCACTGAAGCTTTCTTT. Combining the CDR3 with reference TRBV5-1 and TRBJ1-1 gives the whole variable domain KAGVTQTPRYLIKTRGQQVTLSCSPISGHRSVSWYQQTPGQGLQFLFEYFSETQRNKGNFPGRFSGRQFSNSRSEMNVSTLELGDSALYLCVSSANKYRDRPTEAFFGQGTRLTVV.

Note on this clonotype: One end of the junction varies from germline; a read error may be responsible. The chain uses TRBV7-6 and TRBJ2-2; D call uncertain. The CDR3 runs to 13 residues. CDR1 SGHVS and CDR2 FNYEAQ come from the germline V gene. In DNA, the CDR3 is TGTACCAGCAGCTCTACAGACACCGGGGAGCTGTTTTTT. Protein: CTSSSTDTGELFF.

The chain combines TRBV7-3 with TRBJ2-3, with D perhaps matching TRBD1 (6 bases). Trimming removed 3 bases from V and 2 bases from J, with 15 bases in between. Germline V gene data show CDR1 as SGHTA and CDR2 as FQGTGA. The CDR3 runs to 16 residues. This CDR3 reads CASSFGVGQTTDTQYF. The CDR3 DNA reads TGTGCCAGCAGCTTCGGAGTCGGACAGACCACAGATACGCAGTATTTT.

This clonotype showed up just a few times. The rearrangement uses TRBV20-1 and TRBJ2-5; D may be TRBD1 (6 bases). Germline V gene lookup returns CDR1 DFQATT and CDR2 SNEGSKA (reference sequence). Trimming removed 4 bases at V and 6 bases at J, with 30 bases between. The CDR3 is made up of 18 amino acids. CDR3 amino acids: CSAKVYGSGRGTQQTQYF. CDR3 nucleotides: TGCAGTGCTAAAGTTTACGGGTCGGGCAGGGGAACGCAACAGACCCAGTACTTC.

This clonotype was counted only a few times. Its ends do not fully match the called genes, so a read error is possible. This chain joins TRBV20-1 and TRBJ1-6; D call uncertain. The CDR3 consists of 14 residues. The germline gives CDR1 DFQATT, CDR2 SNEGSKA (reference sequence). The CDR3 spells CSATEVRGNSPLHF. DNA for the CDR3: TGCAGTGCAACCGAAGTTCGTGGGAATTCACCCCTTCACTTT.

The chain links TRBV7-9 to TRBJ2-2, with a weak D call TRBD2 (8 bases). V was pared by 7 bases and J by 0 bases, with 15 bases between. The CDR3 length is 16 residues. The germline V gene has CDR1 SEHNR and CDR2 FQNEAQ (reference sequence). In DNA, the CDR3 is TGTGCCAGCACCGGGAGGGACAGCTCGAACACCGGGGAGCTGTTTTTT. It specifies CASTGRDSSNTGELFF.

This clonotype was counted once. The V gene is TRBV30, the J gene TRBJ2-3; D is undetermined. The CDR3 is 14 amino acids. Trimming stripped 1 base from V and 0 bases from J, with 8 bases between. Germline CDR1 GTSNPN, CDR2 SVGIG (reference sequence). This CDR3 is CAWSEGLSTDTQYF. The CDR3, as DNA: TGTGCCTGGAGTGAGGGTCTTAGCACAGATACGCAGTATTTT.

This chain connects TRBV12-3 or TRBV12-4 to TRBJ2-5, with D possibly being TRBD1 (6 bases). The germline V and J ends were trimmed by 5 bases and 1 base, with 11 bases remaining between them. This CDR3 has 14 residues. CDR3 loop: CASSPETGQETQYF. CDR3 sequence (DNA): TGTGCCAGCAGTCCGGAGACAGGCCAAGAGACCCAGTACTTC.

V and J are TRBV7-2 and TRBJ2-5; D perhaps matches TRBD1 (5 bases). Trimming cost V 6 bases and J 3 bases, with 11 bases left between them. This CDR3 has 13 amino acids. Germline lookup yields CDR1 SGHTA and CDR2 FQGNSA. The CDR3 here is CASSYDSEETQYF. The DNA for the CDR3 is TGTGCCAGCAGTTACGACAGCGAAGAGACCCAGTACTTC.

This clonotype was detected ten times or more. The chain recombines TRBV4-2 with TRBJ2-5; TRBD2 matches 11 bases. Germline assignment: CDR1 LGHNA and CDR2 YNFKEQ. V gave up 4 bases and J gave up 1 base; unmatched junction bases: 2. The length of the CDR3 is 15 residues. CDR3 sequence reads: CASSPGLAAQETQYF. The CDR3 region has the DNA TGTGCCAGCAGCCCGGGACTAGCGGCCCAAGAGACCCAGTACTTC.

V gene TRBV10-1 combines with J gene TRBJ2-2, with TRBD1 matching 9 bases. Losses at the gene ends were 8 bases for V and 6 bases for J; bases not matched to a gene: 10. CDR3 length: 15 amino acids. The germline CDR1 and CDR2 sequences are WNHNN and SYGVQD (reference sequence). The CDR3 here is CASAGQGGLAGELFF. In nucleotides, the CDR3 is TGCGCCAGCGCGGGACAGGGAGGTCTTGCCGGGGAGCTGTTTTTT.